This T cell receptor (beta chain) was identified in a study of cytomegalovirus exposure and HLA in healthy donors. On this clone: Its antigen is unidentified.

V gave up 4 bases and J gave up 1 base; unmatched junction bases: 8. This CDR3 comprises 15 residues. Germline V gene lookup returns CDR1 SQVTM and CDR2 ANQGSEA. Findings and caveats of the study: A prior analysis recorded that most TCR beta V segments were productive about 87% or about 30% of the time. A later examination showed that TCR association rates differed by HLA locus, with DRB1 most and HLA-C fewest. Reports credit the classifier with highly specific, highly sensitive diagnosis of cytomegalovirus status.

The PCR used 60 Vbeta and 13 Jbeta primers. Sequenced by immunoSEQ multiplex PCR; TCRdb stores in-frame clones only, minus some. The sample holds roughly 190,000 clones, under 80% seen once. This chain uses TRBV29-1 with TRBJ2-7, with 9 bases matching TRBD1. Sequencing was performed on PBMCs. This TCR was sampled from a female donor in good health and CMV-seronegative. CDR3 loop: CSVGVTGGLSYEQYF. CDR3 in DNA: TGCAGCGTTGGCGTGACAGGGGGACTTTCCTACGAGCAGTACTTC.